In this sample, the clone carrying this T cell receptor beta chain is medium-sized. Its antigen is currently unknown. From live CD3+CD8+TCRalphabeta+ cells, four PD-1 and/or TIGIT subsets were sorted. The entry originates in a study of circulating CD8 cells and anti-PD-1 response in melanoma. Study findings and constraints: DNEG was most diverse; TIGIT repertoires were least diverse. Published repertoire comparisons used only baseline and M1 samples. Patients included both untreated and previously treated individuals.

Germline V gene sequence: CDR1 LGHNA, CDR2 YSLEER. This CDR3 contains 15 residues. V trimming: 4 bases; J trimming: 4 bases; junction bases outside the gene matches: 7. The QIAseq Immune Repertoire TCR panel built the libraries from roughly 16 ng of total RNA. MiXCR was run by TCRdb on the reads, yielding one entry per CDR3 protein. The sample yields over 450 distinct CDR3 sequences, 10% seen once. This sample comprised CD8+ T cells from PBMCs, obtained at baseline or after one month of anti-PD-1 therapy (not recorded which). This receptor was obtained from a human donor with melanoma. The chain employs TRBV4-3 and TRBJ2-5; 9 bases match TRBD2. Written as DNA, the CDR3 is TGCGCCAGCAGCCTCGGGCGGGGGGGAGGAGAGACCCAGTACTTC. As protein: CASSLGRGGGETQYF.